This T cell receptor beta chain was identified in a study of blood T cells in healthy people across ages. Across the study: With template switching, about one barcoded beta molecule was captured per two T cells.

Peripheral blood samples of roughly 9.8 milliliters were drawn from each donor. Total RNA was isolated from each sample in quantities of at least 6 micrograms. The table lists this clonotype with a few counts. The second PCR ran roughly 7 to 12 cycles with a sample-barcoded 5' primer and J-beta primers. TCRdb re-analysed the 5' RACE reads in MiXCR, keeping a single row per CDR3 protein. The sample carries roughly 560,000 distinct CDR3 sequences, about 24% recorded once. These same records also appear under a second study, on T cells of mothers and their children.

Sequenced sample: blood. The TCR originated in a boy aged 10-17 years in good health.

CDR3 nucleotides: TGCAGTGCTAGAGGGGGCGCGGAGTACAATGAGCAGTTCTTC. Its protein product is CSARGGAEYNEQFF. The chain uses TRBV20-1 and TRBJ2-1; tentative D call: TRBD1 (5 bases). Germline CDR1 reads DFQATT; CDR2 reads SNEGSKA (reference sequence). There are 14 residues in the CDR3. Trimming took off 1 base at V and 4 bases at J, with 11 bases between the two ends.